This record concerns one T cell receptor beta chain sequence. Its antigen is not identified. The data were taken from a study of shared clonotypes between healthy human individuals. As for the study in general: Each donor's CD8 memory used one plate, CD8 naive two, each CD4 subset three.

Study-level points and caveats: Across subsets, estimated richness was generally greater for naive than for memory populations.

Naive CD8 cells were CD45RO-negative, positively selected for CCR7, excluding terminally differentiated effector memory CD45RA+ cells. Nashville, Tennessee was home to all donors, who were Caucasian adults. Tens of thousands of T cell genomes, or 200 ng DNA, went into the sorted-subset replicate PCRs. TCRdb keeps only in-frame clones here, not all; method: immunoSEQ multiplex PCR. The sample lists hundreds of thousands of clones, 92% occurring once. The receptor comes from a young man in good health. Sequenced input: naive CD8+ T cells sorted from blood.

CDR3 sequence: CASSDYGKGTWNEQFF. CDR3 in DNA: TGTGCCAGCAGTGATTATGGAAAGGGGACTTGGAATGAGCAGTTCTTC. The chain links TRBV6-4 to TRBJ2-1, with D perhaps TRBD2 (6 bases). The V gene lost 3 bases and the J gene lost 7 bases, with 19 bases spanning the gap. The germline V gene encodes CDR1 MRHNA and CDR2 SNTAGT. This CDR3 contains 16 residues.